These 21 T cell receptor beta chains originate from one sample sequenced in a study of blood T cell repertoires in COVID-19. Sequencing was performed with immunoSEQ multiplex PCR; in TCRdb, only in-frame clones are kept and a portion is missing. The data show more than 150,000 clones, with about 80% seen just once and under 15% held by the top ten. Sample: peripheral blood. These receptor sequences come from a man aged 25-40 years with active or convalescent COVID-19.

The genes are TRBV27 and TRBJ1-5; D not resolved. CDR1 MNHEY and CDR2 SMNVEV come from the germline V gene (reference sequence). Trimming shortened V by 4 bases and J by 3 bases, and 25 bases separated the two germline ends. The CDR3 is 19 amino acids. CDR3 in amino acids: CASSSALPAGQTFNQPQHF. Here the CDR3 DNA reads TGTGCCAGCAGTTCCGCCCTACCGGCAGGCCAGACCTTCAATCAGCCCCAGCATTTT.

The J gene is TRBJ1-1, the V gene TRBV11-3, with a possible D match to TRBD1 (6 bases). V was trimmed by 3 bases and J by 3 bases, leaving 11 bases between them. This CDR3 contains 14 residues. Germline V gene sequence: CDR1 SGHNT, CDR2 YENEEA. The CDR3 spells CASSLGGRHTEAFF. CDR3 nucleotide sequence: TGTGCCAGCAGCTTGGGGGGGCGGCACACTGAAGCTTTCTTT.

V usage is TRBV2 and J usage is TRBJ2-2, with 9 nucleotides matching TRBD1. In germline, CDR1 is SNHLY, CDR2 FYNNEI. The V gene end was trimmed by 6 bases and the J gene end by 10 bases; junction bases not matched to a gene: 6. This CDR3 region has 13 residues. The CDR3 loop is CASRGQGVEELFF. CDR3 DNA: TGTGCCAGCAGGGGACAGGGAGTGGAGGAGCTGTTTTTT.

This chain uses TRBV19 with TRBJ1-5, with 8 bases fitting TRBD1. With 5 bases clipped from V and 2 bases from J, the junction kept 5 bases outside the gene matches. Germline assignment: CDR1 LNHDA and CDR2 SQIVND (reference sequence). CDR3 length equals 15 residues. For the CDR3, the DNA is TGTGCCAGTAGTTATGACAGGGGCGGCAATCAGCCCCAGCATTTT. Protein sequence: CASSYDRGGNQPQHF.

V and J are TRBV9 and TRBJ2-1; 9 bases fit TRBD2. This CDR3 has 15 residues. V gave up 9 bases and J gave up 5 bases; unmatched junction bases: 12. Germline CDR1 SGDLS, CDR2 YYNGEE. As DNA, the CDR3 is TGTGCCACCGAGCGGGGGGCCAGGTGGAACAATGAGCAGTTCTTC. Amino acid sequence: CATERGARWNNEQFF.

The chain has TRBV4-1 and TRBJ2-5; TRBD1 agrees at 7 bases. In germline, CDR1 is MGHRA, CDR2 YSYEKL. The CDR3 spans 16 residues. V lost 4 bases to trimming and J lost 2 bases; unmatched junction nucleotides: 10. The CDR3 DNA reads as TGCGCCAGCAGCCGAAGCCCCGGGACAGCTCAAGAGACCCAGTACTTC. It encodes CASSRSPGTAQETQYF.

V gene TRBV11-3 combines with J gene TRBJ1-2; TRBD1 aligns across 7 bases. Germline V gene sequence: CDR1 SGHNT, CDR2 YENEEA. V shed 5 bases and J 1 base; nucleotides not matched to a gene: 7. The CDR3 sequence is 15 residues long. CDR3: CASSIGQAINYGYTF. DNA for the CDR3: TGTGCCAGCAGCATCGGACAGGCGATTAACTATGGCTACACCTTC.

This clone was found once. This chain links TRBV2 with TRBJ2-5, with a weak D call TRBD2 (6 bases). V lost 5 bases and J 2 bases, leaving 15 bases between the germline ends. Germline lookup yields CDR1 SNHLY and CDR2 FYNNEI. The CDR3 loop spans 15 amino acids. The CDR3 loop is CASSSWRESQETQYF. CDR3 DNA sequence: TGTGCCAGCAGTTCTTGGAGGGAATCACAAGAGACCCAGTACTTC.

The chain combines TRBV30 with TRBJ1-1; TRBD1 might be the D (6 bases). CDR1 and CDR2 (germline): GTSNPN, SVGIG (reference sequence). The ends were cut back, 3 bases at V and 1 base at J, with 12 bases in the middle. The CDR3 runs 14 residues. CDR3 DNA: TGTGCCTGGAGGGGGCAGGGGCGGAACACTGAAGCTTTCTTT. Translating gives CAWRGQGRNTEAFF. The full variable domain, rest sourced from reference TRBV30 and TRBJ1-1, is SQTIHQWPATLVQPVGSPLSLECTVEGTSNPNLYWYRQAAGRGLQLLFYSVGIGQISSEVPQNLSASRPQDRQFILSSKKLLLSDSGFYLCAWRGQGRNTEAFFGQGTRLTVV.

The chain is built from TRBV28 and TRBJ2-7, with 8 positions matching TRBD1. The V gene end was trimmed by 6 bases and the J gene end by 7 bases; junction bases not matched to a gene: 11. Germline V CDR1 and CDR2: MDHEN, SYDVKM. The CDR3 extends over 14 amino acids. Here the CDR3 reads CASRLQGGQGEQYF. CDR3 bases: TGTGCCAGCAGGTTACAGGGGGGCCAGGGGGAGCAGTACTTC.

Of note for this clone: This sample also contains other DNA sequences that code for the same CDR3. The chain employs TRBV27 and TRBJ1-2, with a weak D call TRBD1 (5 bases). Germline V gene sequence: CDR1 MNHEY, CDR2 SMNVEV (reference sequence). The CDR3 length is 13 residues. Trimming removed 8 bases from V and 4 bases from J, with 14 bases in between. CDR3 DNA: TGTGCCAGCCGGACTGGGGGGGGCTATGGCTACACCTTC. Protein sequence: CASRTGGGYGYTF.

This chain's CDR3 is CASSLSVGSSYNEQFF. The CDR3 bases are TGTGCCAGCAGTTTATCCGTCGGGAGCTCCTACAATGAGCAGTTCTTC. V gene TRBV28 combines with J gene TRBJ2-1, with D possibly TRBD2 on 6 matching bases. The CDR3 is 16 amino acids. Germline V gene data show CDR1 as MDHEN and CDR2 as SYDVKM. Trimming took 1 base from V and 0 from J, leaving 10 bases between them.

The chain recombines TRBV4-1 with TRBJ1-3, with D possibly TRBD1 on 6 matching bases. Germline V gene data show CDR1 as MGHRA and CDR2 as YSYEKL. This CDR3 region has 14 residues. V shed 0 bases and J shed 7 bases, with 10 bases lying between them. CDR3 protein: CASSQENRVNTIYF. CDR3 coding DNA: TGCGCCAGCAGCCAAGAAAACAGGGTGAACACCATATATTTT.

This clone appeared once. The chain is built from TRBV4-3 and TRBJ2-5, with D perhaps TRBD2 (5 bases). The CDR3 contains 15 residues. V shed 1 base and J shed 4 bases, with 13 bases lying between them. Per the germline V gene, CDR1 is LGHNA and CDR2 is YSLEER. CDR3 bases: TGCGCCAGCAGCCAAGGCCCGGGGAAAGGAGAGACCCAGTACTTC. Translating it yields CASSQGPGKGETQYF.

This CDR3 reads CASSPRTPLGTGLNTQYF. CDR3 in DNA: TGTGCCAGCTCACCGCGAACCCCCCTGGGGACAGGGCTAAATACGCAGTATTTT. V gene TRBV18 combines with J gene TRBJ2-3, with TRBD1 matching 9 bases. The CDR3 contains 18 residues. CDR1 is KGHSH and CDR2 is LQKENI in the germline V gene. J was trimmed by 7 bases and V by 3 bases; bases with no gene match: 17.

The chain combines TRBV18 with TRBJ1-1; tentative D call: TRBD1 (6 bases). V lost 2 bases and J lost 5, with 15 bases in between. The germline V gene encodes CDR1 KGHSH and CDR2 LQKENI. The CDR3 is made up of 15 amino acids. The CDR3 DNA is TGTGCCAGCTCACCAGAGTCGGGGGGGCGAACTGAAGCTTTCTTT. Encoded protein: CASSPESGGRTEAFF.

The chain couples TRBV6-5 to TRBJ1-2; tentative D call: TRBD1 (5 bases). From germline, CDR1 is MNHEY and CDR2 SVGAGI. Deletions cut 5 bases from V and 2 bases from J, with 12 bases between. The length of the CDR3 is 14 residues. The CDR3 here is CASSTRDRNYGYTF. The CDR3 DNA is TGTGCCAGCAGTACCCGAGACAGAAACTATGGCTACACCTTC.

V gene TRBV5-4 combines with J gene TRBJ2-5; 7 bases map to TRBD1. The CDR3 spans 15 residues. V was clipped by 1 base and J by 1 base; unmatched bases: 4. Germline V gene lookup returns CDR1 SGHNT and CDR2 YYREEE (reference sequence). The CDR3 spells CASSLQQGTQETQYF. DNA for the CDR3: TGTGCCAGCAGCTTGCAACAGGGGACCCAAGAGACCCAGTACTTC.

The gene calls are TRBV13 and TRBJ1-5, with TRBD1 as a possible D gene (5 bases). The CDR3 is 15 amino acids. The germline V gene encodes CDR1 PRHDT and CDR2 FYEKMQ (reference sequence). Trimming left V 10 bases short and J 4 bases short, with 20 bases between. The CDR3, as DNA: TGTGCCACCCCAGTCCCCGCAGGGAAAAATCAGCCCCAGCATTTT. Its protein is CATPVPAGKNQPQHF. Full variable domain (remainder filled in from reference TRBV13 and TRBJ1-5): AAGVIQSPRHLIKEKRETATLKCYPIPRHDTVYWYQQGPGQDPQFLISFYEKMQSDKGSIPDRFSAQQFSDYHSELNMSSLELGDSALYFCATPVPAGKNQPQHFGDGTRLSIL.

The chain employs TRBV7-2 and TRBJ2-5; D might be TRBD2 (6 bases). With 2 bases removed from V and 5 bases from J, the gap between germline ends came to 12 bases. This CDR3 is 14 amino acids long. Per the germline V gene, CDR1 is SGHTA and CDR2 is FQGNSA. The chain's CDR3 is CASSLKRGVETQYF. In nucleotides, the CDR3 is TGTGCCAGCAGCTTAAAACGCGGGGTGGAGACCCAGTACTTC.

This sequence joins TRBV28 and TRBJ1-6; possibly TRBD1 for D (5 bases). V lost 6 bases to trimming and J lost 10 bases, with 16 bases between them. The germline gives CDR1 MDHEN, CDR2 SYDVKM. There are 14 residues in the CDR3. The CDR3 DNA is TGTGCCAGCAGCCTCGGCGGGGGAAGCTCACCCCTCCACTTT. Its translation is CASSLGGGSSPLHF.